The 22 T cell receptor beta chains below all came from one sample that was sequenced in a study of blood T cell repertoires in COVID-19 (dated by TCRdb to 2018 to 2020). The library was produced with the immunoSEQ multiplex PCR assay. Sourced from immuneACCESS, this table was stored by TCRdb with only in-frame sequences that have V and J called. A share of the clones is absent; for the studies checked, an unresolved V gene accounts for under half, and the remainder has no known explanation. The sample data list about 210,000 clones, and about 86% of these were observed just once. Around 1.6% of the sample lies in the top ten. Sequencing was carried out using peripheral blood. The receptors were gathered from a man between 18 and 35 years old with active or convalescent COVID-19.

The rearrangement uses TRBV28 and TRBJ2-1; D is unresolved. The germline V and J ends were trimmed by 6 bases and 6 bases, with 12 bases remaining between them. Germline V gene sequence: CDR1 MDHEN, CDR2 SYDVKM. The CDR3 contains 13 residues. The chain's CDR3 is CASSYIRGNEQFF. The CDR3 coding sequence is TGTGCCAGCAGCTACATACGAGGCAATGAGCAGTTCTTC. Full variable domain (remainder filled in from reference TRBV28 and TRBJ2-1): DVKVTQSSRYLVKRTGEKVFLECVQDMDHENMFWYRQDPGLGLRLIYFSYDVKMKEKGDIPEGYSVSREKKERFSLILESASTNQTSMYLCASSYIRGNEQFFGPGTRLTVL.

V and J are TRBV12-3 or TRBV12-4 and TRBJ2-7; no definite D call. V lost 2 bases and J lost 1, with 6 bases in between. The CDR3 is 13 amino acids. The CDR3 bases are TGTGCCAGCAGTTTATCAGTTTCCTACGAGCAGTACTTC. Protein sequence: CASSLSVSYEQYF.

The chain links TRBV15 to TRBJ1-5, with D hard to call. Trimming left V 0 bases short and J 0 bases short, with 6 bases between. Germline V gene data show CDR1 as LNHNV and CDR2 as YYDKDF (reference sequence). CDR3 length equals 15 residues. Written as DNA, the CDR3 is TGTGCCACCAGCAGAGATTTATATAGCAATCAGCCCCAGCATTTT. Protein sequence: CATSRDLYSNQPQHF.

This chain links TRBV29-1 with TRBJ2-7; D is perhaps TRBD1 (6 bases). The CDR3 is 12 residues long. Germline assignment: CDR1 SQVTM and CDR2 ANQGSEA. The V end lost 8 bases, the J end lost 5 bases, and 16 bases lay between the germline ends. CDR3 nucleotides: TGCAGCATGACACAGGGAACCCACGAGCAGTACTTC. This codes for CSMTQGTHEQYF.

The chain recombines TRBV5-1 with TRBJ2-7; 8 bases are a match to TRBD1. V trimming: 7 bases; J trimming: 2 bases; junction bases outside the gene matches: 14. Per the germline V gene, CDR1 is SGHRS and CDR2 is YFSETQ. This CDR3 has 16 residues. The CDR3 DNA sequence: TGCGCCAGCCCTACGGGACAGGTGGGTTCCCCCTACGAGCAGTACTTC. Amino acids: CASPTGQVGSPYEQYF. The full variable domain, with the rest looked up from reference TRBV5-1 and TRBJ2-7, is KAGVTQTPRYLIKTRGQQVTLSCSPISGHRSVSWYQQTPGQGLQFLFEYFSETQRNKGNFPGRFSGRQFSNSRSEMNVSTLELGDSALYLCASPTGQVGSPYEQYFGPGTRLTVT.

This chain joins TRBV28 and TRBJ2-7; D is undetermined. The V end was cut by 3 bases, the J end by 2 bases, with 2 bases between. The CDR3 has 11 residues. Looked up from germline, CDR1 is MDHEN and CDR2 is SYDVKM. For the CDR3, the DNA is TGTGCCAGCAGTTTCGCCTACGAGCAGTACTTC. Translating it yields CASSFAYEQYF.

This clone was detected once. The chain joins TRBV19 to TRBJ1-5, with 9 positions matching TRBD1. Germline CDR1 LNHDA, CDR2 SQIVND (reference sequence). V lost 3 bases and J lost 2; bases outside the gene matches: 2. The CDR3 consists of 15 residues. As DNA, the CDR3 is TGTGCCAGTAGTATGAGACAGGGGGGCAATCAGCCCCAGCATTTT. Amino acids: CASSMRQGGNQPQHF.

The genes are TRBV18 and TRBJ2-5, with 8 bases identical to TRBD1. Germline CDR1 KGHSH, CDR2 LQKENI. J was trimmed by 5 bases and V by 6 bases; bases with no gene match: 11. The CDR3 runs 15 residues. The CDR3 protein is CASSYPGQGVETQYF. CDR3 coding DNA: TGTGCCAGCTCCTACCCCGGACAGGGAGTGGAGACCCAGTACTTC.

V and J are TRBV19 and TRBJ1-5, with TRBD1 matching 10 bases. With V trimmed by 6 bases and J by 3 bases, 5 bases remained unmatched. The CDR3 is 15 residues long. The germline V gene encodes CDR1 LNHDA and CDR2 SQIVND (reference sequence). CDR3 DNA: TGTGCCAGTAGGCGACAGGGGGCAAACAATCAGCCCCAGCATTTT. Amino acid sequence: CASRRQGANNQPQHF. The full variable domain, completed using reference TRBV19 and TRBJ1-5, is DGGITQSPKYLFRKEGQNVTLSCEQNLNHDAMYWYRQDPGQGLRLIYYSQIVNDFQKGDIAEGYSVSREKKESFPLTVTSAQKNPTAFYLCASRRQGANNQPQHFGDGTRLSIL.

The chain couples TRBV5-1 to TRBJ2-3; a weak D match, TRBD1 (5 bases). Germline assignment: CDR1 SGHRS and CDR2 YFSETQ. The CDR3 extends over 13 amino acids. V lost 4 bases to trimming and J lost 6 bases, with 12 bases between them. CDR3 sequence (DNA): TGCGCCAGCAGCACCGCACAGGTGGATACGCAGTATTTT. The encoded protein is CASSTAQVDTQYF.

V and J are TRBV24-1 and TRBJ2-1; 8 nucleotides align to TRBD1. Trimming took 5 bases from V and 9 from J; bases not matched to a gene: 8. The length of the CDR3 is 14 residues. Germline V CDR1 and CDR2: KGHDR, SFDVKD. The CDR3 loop reads CATSGVDRGGEQFF. CDR3 nucleotides: TGTGCCACCAGTGGTGTCGACAGGGGTGGTGAGCAGTTCTTC.

The chain has TRBV28 and TRBJ2-7, with 7 bases aligning to TRBD2. J lost 4 bases, V lost 5 bases, and 8 bases had no gene match. Germline CDR1 and CDR2: MDHEN and SYDVKM. This CDR3 comprises 14 residues. CDR3 amino acids: CASSRREARYEQYF. The DNA for the CDR3 is TGTGCCAGCAGTCGCCGGGAGGCTAGATACGAGCAGTACTTC.

The V gene is TRBV29-1, the J gene TRBJ2-7, with a tentative D call TRBD1 (6 bases). The CDR3 runs to 13 residues. Germline loops: CDR1 SQVTM, CDR2 ANQGSEA. The ends were cut back, 3 bases at V and 2 bases at J, with 11 bases in the middle. In DNA form, the CDR3 reads TGCAGCGTTGAGTCGGACAGCCCCTACGAGCAGTACTTC. Its protein product is CSVESDSPYEQYF.

V gene TRBV7-9 combines with J gene TRBJ2-1; a possible D gene is TRBD2 (6 bases). Trimming stripped 1 base from V and 5 bases from J, with 12 bases between. This CDR3 has 15 amino acids. The germline V gene encodes CDR1 SEHNR and CDR2 FQNEAQ (reference sequence). The DNA of the CDR3 is TGTGCCAGCAGCTTAGAGGGAGGATCCGACAATGAGCAGTTCTTC. The encoded protein is CASSLEGGSDNEQFF.

This clone was seen a single time. V gene TRBV10-3 combines with J gene TRBJ1-2, with TRBD1 identical over 8 bases. The CDR3 contains 14 residues. V was clipped by 2 bases and J by 8 bases; unmatched bases: 7. The germline gives CDR1 ENHRY, CDR2 SYGVKD. The CDR3 here is CAISERQGAGGYTF. DNA of the CDR3: TGTGCCATCAGTGAGCGGCAGGGGGCAGGGGGCTACACCTTC.

V usage is TRBV11-3 and J usage is TRBJ2-3, with TRBD2 identical over 8 bases. There are 17 residues in the CDR3. Germline V gene lookup returns CDR1 SGHNT and CDR2 YENEEA. V dropped 6 bases and J dropped 2; count of bases not matched to a gene: 13. The CDR3 sequence: CASSPGLREASTDTQYF. Here the CDR3 DNA reads TGTGCCAGCAGTCCCGGCCTGCGGGAGGCCTCCACAGATACGCAGTATTTT. The full variable domain, with the rest looked up from reference TRBV11-3 and TRBJ2-3, is EAGVVQSPRYKIIEKKQPVAFWCNPISGHNTLYWYLQNLGQGPELLIRYENEEAVDDSQLPKDRFSAERLKGVDSTLKIQPAELGDSAVYLCASSPGLREASTDTQYFGPGTRLTVL.

The V and J genes are TRBV12-3 or TRBV12-4 and TRBJ2-3; D is possibly TRBD2 (7 bases). CDR3 length: 13 residues. Trimming removed 10 bases at V and 1 base at J, with 12 bases between. This CDR3 reads CATRGGGTDTQYF. The CDR3 region has the DNA TGTGCCACCCGAGGGGGGGGCACAGATACGCAGTATTTT.

This clone was seen once. V and J are TRBV4-3 and TRBJ2-1; 9 nucleotides align to TRBD2. Germline CDR1 is LGHNA and CDR2 is YSLEER. V dropped 0 bases and J dropped 2; count of bases not matched to a gene: 11. CDR3 size: 19 residues. The CDR3 here is CASSQDRLAGVPPYNEQFF. The CDR3 DNA follows: TGCGCCAGCAGCCAAGATCGATTAGCGGGAGTACCCCCCTACAATGAGCAGTTCTTC.

The gene calls are TRBV6-5 and TRBJ1-6; 8 positions match TRBD1. The CDR3 contains 15 residues. Trimming at V came to 1 base and at J to 7 bases, leaving 3 bases not matched to a gene. Germline CDR1 and CDR2: MNHEY and SVGAGI. CDR3 loop: CASSYLAGGNSPLHF. Here the CDR3 DNA reads TGTGCCAGCAGTTACTTGGCAGGGGGCAATTCACCCCTCCACTTT.

The chain links TRBV6-2 or TRBV6-3 to TRBJ2-1, with TRBD2 matching 12 bases. The V gene's germline CDR1 is MNHEY and CDR2 SVGEGT. J lost 10 bases, V lost 5 bases, and 9 bases had no gene match. The CDR3 covers 15 residues. The CDR3 bases are TGTGCCAGCAGTCACGGACTAGCGGGAAGCTCGGAGCAGTTCTTC. The encoded protein is CASSHGLAGSSEQFF.

V gene TRBV28 combines with J gene TRBJ1-1; 9 bases align to TRBD1. The ends lost 6 bases at V and 6 bases at J; junction bases unmatched: 11. The CDR3 totals 15 residues. Germline V CDR1 and CDR2: MDHEN, SYDVKM. CDR3 region: CASRHTGGEFSEAFF. CDR3 DNA sequence: TGTGCCAGCAGACATACAGGGGGCGAATTCTCTGAAGCTTTCTTT.

The rearrangement links TRBV11-3 to TRBJ2-1; possible D gene TRBD2, 5 bases. The V end lost 3 bases, the J end lost 2 bases, and 14 bases lay between the germline ends. Looked up from germline, CDR1 is SGHNT and CDR2 is YENEEA. The CDR3 has 16 residues. Here the CDR3 DNA reads TGTGCCAGCAGCTTTTCTAGCTCCGCCGCCTACAATGAGCAGTTCTTC. Protein product: CASSFSSSAAYNEQFF.